This T cell receptor beta chain originates from a study of early T cells in non-severe SARS-CoV-2 infection. Study-level information: Sequencing input comprised bulk RNA from unsorted whole blood; chain pairing was not available.

Individual cDNA molecules received unique molecular identifiers. TCRdb reprocessed the 5' RACE reads with MiXCR, giving one entry per CDR3 protein. The repertoire holds 100,000 to 150,000 distinct CDR3 sequences, with just under 15% as singletons. About this clonotype itself: Antigen specificity is unknown.

Notes on the study in general: Matching with VDJdb favored anti-spike CD8 responses (missing private and CD4 specificities).

The CDR3 is 14 amino acids. V gave up 1 base and J gave up 6 bases, with 10 bases separating them. Germline-derived CDR1 and CDR2 are SGHTA and FQGNSA. The J gene is TRBJ2-4, the V gene TRBV7-2; D is ambiguous. The TCR sequence derives from an adult who was a healthcare worker with PCR-confirmed SARS-CoV-2 infection or an uninfected control (not recorded which). What was sequenced was whole blood. The CDR3 is CASSLVGDLNIQYF. The DNA for the CDR3 is TGTGCCAGCAGCTTAGTAGGAGACTTAAACATTCAGTACTTC.